Sequencing of this T cell receptor beta chain was carried out in a study of CD8 T cells in Susac syndrome. Study-wide results and caveats: The authors acknowledged that the study's TCR sequencing and HLA analysis involved relatively few individuals.

A note on this clonotype: Antigen unknown.

The CDR3 is 14 amino acids. V lost 2 bases and J lost 2, with 10 bases in between. The germline CDR1 and CDR2 sequences are DFQATT and SNEGSKA (reference sequence). An input of roughly 0.5 to 1 ug of RNA was subjected to reverse transcription using random hexamers. TCR beta CDR3 was amplified by immunoSEQ multiplex PCR. This amplification extended across 54 Vbeta and 13 Jbeta segments. TCRdb re-called the immunoSEQ multiplex PCR reads with MiXCR, one entry per CDR3 protein. This table holds over 120,000 distinct CDR3 sequences, 95% found once. The TCR comes from a human donor with Susac syndrome. Sequenced material: CD4+ T cells from PBMCs. V usage is TRBV20-1 and J usage is TRBJ1-3; possible D gene TRBD1, 5 bases. DNA for the CDR3: TGCAGTGCTAGATTGGGGGGAACTGGAAACACCATATATTTT. This sequence encodes CSARLGGTGNTIYF.